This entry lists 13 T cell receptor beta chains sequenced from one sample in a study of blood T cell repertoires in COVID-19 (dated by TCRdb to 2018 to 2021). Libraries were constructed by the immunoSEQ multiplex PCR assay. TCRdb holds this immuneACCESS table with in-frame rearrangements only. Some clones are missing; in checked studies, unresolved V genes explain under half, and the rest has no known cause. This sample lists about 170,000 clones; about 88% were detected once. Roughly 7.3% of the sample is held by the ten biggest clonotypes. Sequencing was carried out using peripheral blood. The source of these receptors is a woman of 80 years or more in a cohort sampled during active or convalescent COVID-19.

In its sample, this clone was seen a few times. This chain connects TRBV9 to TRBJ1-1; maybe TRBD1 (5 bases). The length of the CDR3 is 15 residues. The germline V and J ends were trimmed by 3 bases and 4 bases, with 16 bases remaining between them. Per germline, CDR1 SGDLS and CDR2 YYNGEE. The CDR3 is CASSARQGSATEAFF. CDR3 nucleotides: TGTGCCAGCAGCGCGCGTCAGGGAAGCGCCACTGAAGCTTTCTTT.

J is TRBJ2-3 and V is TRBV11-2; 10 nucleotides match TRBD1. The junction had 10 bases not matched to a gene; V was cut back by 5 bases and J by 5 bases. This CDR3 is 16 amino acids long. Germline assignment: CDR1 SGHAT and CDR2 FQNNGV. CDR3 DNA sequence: TGTGCCAGCAGCCTGGCGGGACAGGGGAGAGGAGATACGCAGTATTTT. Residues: CASSLAGQGRGDTQYF.

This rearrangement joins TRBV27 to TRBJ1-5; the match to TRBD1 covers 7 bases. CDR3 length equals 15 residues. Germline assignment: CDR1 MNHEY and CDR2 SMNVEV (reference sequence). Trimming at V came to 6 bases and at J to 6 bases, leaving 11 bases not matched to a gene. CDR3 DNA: TGTGCCAGCAGCCGCACCACAGGGGCGAGTCAGCCCCAGCATTTT. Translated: CASSRTTGASQPQHF.

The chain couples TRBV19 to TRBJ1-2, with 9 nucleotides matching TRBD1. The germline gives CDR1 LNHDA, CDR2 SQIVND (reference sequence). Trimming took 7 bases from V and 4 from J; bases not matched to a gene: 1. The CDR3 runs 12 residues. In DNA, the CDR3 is TGTGCCAGTACGACAGGGGGCTATGGCTACACCTTC. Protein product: CASTTGGYGYTF.

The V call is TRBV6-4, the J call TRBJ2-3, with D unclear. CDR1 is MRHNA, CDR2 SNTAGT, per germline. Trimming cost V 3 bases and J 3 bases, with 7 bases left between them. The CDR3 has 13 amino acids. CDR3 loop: CASSEPKTDTQYF. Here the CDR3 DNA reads TGTGCCAGCAGTGAACCTAAAACAGATACGCAGTATTTT.

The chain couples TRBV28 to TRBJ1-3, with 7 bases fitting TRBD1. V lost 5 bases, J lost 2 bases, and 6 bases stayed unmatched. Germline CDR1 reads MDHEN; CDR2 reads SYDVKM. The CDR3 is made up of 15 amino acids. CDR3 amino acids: CASSPPTGTGNTIYF. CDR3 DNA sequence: TGTGCCAGCAGTCCCCCGACAGGGACTGGAAACACCATATATTTT.

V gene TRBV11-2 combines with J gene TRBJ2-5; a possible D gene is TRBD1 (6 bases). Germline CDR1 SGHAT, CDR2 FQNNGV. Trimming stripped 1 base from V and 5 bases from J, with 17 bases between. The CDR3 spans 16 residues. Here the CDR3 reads CASSLGSNRVTETQYF. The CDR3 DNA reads TGTGCCAGCAGCTTAGGTTCGAACAGGGTTACGGAGACCCAGTACTTC.

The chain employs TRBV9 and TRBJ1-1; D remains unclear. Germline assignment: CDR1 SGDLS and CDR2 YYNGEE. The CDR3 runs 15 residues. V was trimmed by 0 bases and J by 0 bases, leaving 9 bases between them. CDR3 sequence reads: CASSVVRTMNTEAFF. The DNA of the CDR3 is TGTGCCAGCAGCGTAGTCCGGACTATGAACACTGAAGCTTTCTTT. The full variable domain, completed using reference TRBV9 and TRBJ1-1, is DSGVTQTPKHLITATGQRVTLRCSPRSGDLSVYWYQQSLDQGLQFLIQYYNGEERAKGNILERFSAQQFPDLHSELNLSSLELGDSALYFCASSVVRTMNTEAFFGQGTRLTVV.

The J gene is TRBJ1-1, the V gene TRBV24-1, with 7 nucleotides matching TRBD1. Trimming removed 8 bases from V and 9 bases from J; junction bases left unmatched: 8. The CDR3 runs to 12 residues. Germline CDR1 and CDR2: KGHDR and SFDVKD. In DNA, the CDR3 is TGTGCCACCACAGGACACAGGGGAAAAGCTTTCTTT. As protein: CATTGHRGKAFF.

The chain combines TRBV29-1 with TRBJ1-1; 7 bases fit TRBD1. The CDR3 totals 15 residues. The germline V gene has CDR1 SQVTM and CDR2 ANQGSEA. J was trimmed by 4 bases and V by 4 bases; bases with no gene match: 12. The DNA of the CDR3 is TGCAGCGTTGCCCGCCCCCCGGGACAGAGCACTGAAGCTTTCTTT. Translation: CSVARPPGQSTEAFF.

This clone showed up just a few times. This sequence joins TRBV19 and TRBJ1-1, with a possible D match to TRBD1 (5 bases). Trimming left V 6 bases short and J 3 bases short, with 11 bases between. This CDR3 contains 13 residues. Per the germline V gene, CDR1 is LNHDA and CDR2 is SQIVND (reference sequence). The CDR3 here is CASSLRAYTEAFF. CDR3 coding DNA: TGTGCCAGTAGCCTCAGGGCATACACTGAAGCTTTCTTT.

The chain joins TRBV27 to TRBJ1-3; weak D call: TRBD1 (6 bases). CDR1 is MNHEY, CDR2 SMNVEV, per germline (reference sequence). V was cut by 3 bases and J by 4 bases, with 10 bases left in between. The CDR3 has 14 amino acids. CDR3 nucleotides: TGTGCCAGCAGTTTTACAGGGCACGGAAACACCATATATTTT. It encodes CASSFTGHGNTIYF.

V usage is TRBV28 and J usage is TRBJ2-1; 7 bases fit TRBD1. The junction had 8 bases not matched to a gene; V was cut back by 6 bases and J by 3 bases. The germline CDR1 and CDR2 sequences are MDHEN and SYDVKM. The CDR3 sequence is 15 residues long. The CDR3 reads CASSQGQPNYNEQFF. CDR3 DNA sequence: TGTGCCAGCAGCCAGGGACAGCCCAACTACAATGAGCAGTTCTTC.